Below are 15 T cell receptor beta chains sequenced from a single sample in a study of T cell changes during pregnancy in multiple sclerosis. Sequencing was performed with immunoSEQ multiplex PCR; in TCRdb, only in-frame clones are kept and a portion is missing. The repertoire includes fewer than 40,000 clones, roughly nine tenths of them detected once, and less than 6% sits in the top ten. This specimen was CD8+ T cells from peripheral blood mononuclear cells, taken in the first trimester of pregnancy. All receptors come from a female donor with multiple sclerosis, enrolled in a pregnancy study.

This chain joins TRBV7-2 and TRBJ1-2, with 8 bases that match TRBD1. CDR3 length: 14 residues. CDR1 is SGHTA and CDR2 is FQGNSA in the germline V gene. The junction had 8 bases not matched to a gene; V was cut back by 5 bases and J by 6 bases. CDR3 nucleotides: TGTGCCAGCAGCGTGGACAGGGTGGGTGATGGCTACACCTTC. The encoded protein is CASSVDRVGDGYTF.

The chain joins TRBV25-1 to TRBJ2-7, with a possible D match to TRBD2 (5 bases). The V and J ends lost 2 bases and 6 bases respectively, with 17 bases between them. The germline gives CDR1 MGHDK, CDR2 SYGVNS. This CDR3 has 15 residues. The DNA for the CDR3 is TGTGCCAGCAGTGAAAGACACGGGGTCTATGCCGAGCAGTACTTC. The encoded protein is CASSERHGVYAEQYF.

The gene calls are TRBV5-4 and TRBJ1-4; the D gene is possibly TRBD1 (6 bases). The V gene's germline CDR1 is SGHNT and CDR2 YYREEE (reference sequence). V was clipped by 3 bases and J by 6 bases, with 18 bases between them. The CDR3 extends over 16 amino acids. This CDR3 reads CASSYSTGGAYEKLFF. The CDR3 nucleotides are TGTGCCAGCAGCTACTCTACGGGGGGGGCCTATGAAAAACTGTTTTTT.

The J gene is TRBJ2-2, the V gene TRBV4-1, with 9 bases identical to TRBD2. This CDR3 region has 16 residues. V shed 3 bases and J 0 bases; nucleotides not matched to a gene: 2. From germline, CDR1 is MGHRA and CDR2 YSYEKL. CDR3 in amino acids: CASSHRLAANTGELFF. DNA for the CDR3: TGCGCCAGCAGCCACAGACTAGCGGCGAACACCGGGGAGCTGTTTTTT.

This clone was picked up one time. The rearrangement links TRBV11-2 to TRBJ2-1; 14 bases agree with TRBD2. Germline trimming cut 5 bases from V and 8 bases from J; bases unmatched to any gene: 5. This CDR3 contains 15 residues. Germline V gives CDR1 SGHAT, CDR2 FQNNGV. The CDR3 here is CASSDGTSGSDEQFF. CDR3 DNA: TGTGCCAGCAGCGACGGGACTAGCGGGAGTGATGAGCAGTTCTTC. Looking up the rest from reference TRBV11-2 and TRBJ2-1 gives the full variable domain: EAGVAQSPRYKIIEKRQSVAFWCNPISGHATLYWYQQILGQGPKLLIQFQNNGVVDDSQLPKDRFSAERLKGVDSTLKIQPAKLEDSAVYLCASSDGTSGSDEQFFGPGTRLTVL.

This clone occurred once. The chain joins TRBV6-6 to TRBJ1-2; D is unresolved. Germline assignment: CDR1 MNHNY and CDR2 SVGAGI (reference sequence). The CDR3 totals 15 residues. The germline V and J ends were trimmed by 6 bases and 0 bases, with 14 bases remaining between them. The CDR3 DNA reads TGTGCCAGCAGGGTCACCAACTTAGCTAACTATGGCTACACCTTC. Amino acid sequence: CASRVTNLANYGYTF.

The V call is TRBV4-3, the J call TRBJ2-3, with 9 nucleotides matching TRBD1. CDR3 length equals 16 residues. Losses at the gene ends were 0 bases for V and 4 bases for J; bases not matched to a gene: 5. Germline V gene lookup returns CDR1 LGHNA and CDR2 YSLEER. CDR3 residues: CASSQELGQGPDTQYF. The CDR3 DNA reads as TGCGCCAGCAGCCAAGAATTGGGACAGGGACCAGATACGCAGTATTTT.

The genes are TRBV4-1 and TRBJ1-5; maybe TRBD1 (5 bases). The CDR3 length is 15 residues. In germline, CDR1 is MGHRA, CDR2 YSYEKL. Trimming left V 4 bases short and J 7 bases short, with 17 bases between. The CDR3 DNA reads as TGCGCCAGCAGCCTCATGGTAGGGGAACACCAGCCCCAGCATTTT. The encoded protein is CASSLMVGEHQPQHF.

The rearrangement uses TRBV6-5 and TRBJ1-1; D gene unclear. CDR3 length: 15 amino acids. The V gene lost 6 bases and the J gene lost 4 bases, with 18 bases spanning the gap. The V gene's germline CDR1 is MNHEY and CDR2 SVGAGI. CDR3 DNA sequence: TGTGCCAGCAGGTTGAGCGGGGAAAGCATCACTGAAGCTTTCTTT. Translated: CASRLSGESITEAFF.

The rearrangement uses TRBV30 and TRBJ2-7; 8 positions agree with TRBD2. The trim removed 0 bases at V and 0 bases at J, leaving 4 bases unmatched. The V gene's germline CDR1 is GTSNPN and CDR2 SVGIG (reference sequence). The CDR3 covers 15 residues. The CDR3 DNA follows: TGTGCCTGGAGTGTGTCGAGCGGGAGCTCCTACGAGCAGTACTTC. Encoded protein: CAWSVSSGSSYEQYF.

The chain recombines TRBV25-1 with TRBJ1-5; possible D gene TRBD1, 6 bases. This CDR3 spans 15 amino acids. V was pared by 5 bases and J by 0 bases, with 11 bases between. Germline CDR1 is MGHDK and CDR2 is SYGVNS. CDR3 loop: CASSLGGDSNQPQHF. CDR3 DNA sequence: TGTGCCAGCAGTCTAGGGGGGGATAGCAATCAGCCCCAGCATTTT.

This sequence joins TRBV19 and TRBJ2-7, with D possibly being TRBD1 (6 bases). With 5 bases removed from V and 4 bases from J, the gap between germline ends came to 12 bases. From germline, CDR1 is LNHDA and CDR2 SQIVND (reference sequence). The CDR3 spans 13 residues. The chain's CDR3 is CASSAGQGYEQYF. In DNA, the CDR3 is TGTGCCAGTAGTGCCGGGCAGGGGTACGAGCAGTACTTC.

This clone occurred a few times. This chain uses TRBV30 with TRBJ1-1; maybe TRBD1 (6 bases). Germline-derived CDR1 and CDR2 are GTSNPN and SVGIG (reference sequence). V lost 3 bases and J lost 3, with 14 bases in between. This CDR3 is 14 amino acids long. This CDR3 reads CAWRLQGLDTEAFF. CDR3 nucleotide sequence: TGTGCCTGGAGGCTACAGGGCTTGGACACTGAAGCTTTCTTT. Based on the CDR3 plus reference TRBV30 and TRBJ1-1, the full variable domain is SQTIHQWPATLVQPVGSPLSLECTVEGTSNPNLYWYRQAAGRGLQLLFYSVGIGQISSEVPQNLSASRPQDRQFILSSKKLLLSDSGFYLCAWRLQGLDTEAFFGQGTRLTVV.

V is TRBV4-3 and J is TRBJ2-7; 7 bases agree with TRBD1. Trimming took 1 base from V and 4 from J; bases not matched to a gene: 7. The CDR3 is made up of 15 amino acids. From germline, CDR1 is LGHNA and CDR2 YSLEER. CDR3 loop: CASSQGRQGLYEQYF. CDR3 nucleotides: TGCGCCAGCAGCCAAGGGAGACAGGGCTTATACGAGCAGTACTTC.

This chain joins TRBV6-4 and TRBJ2-1, with TRBD2 matching over 9 bases. The trim removed 5 bases at V and 6 bases at J, leaving 11 bases unmatched. This CDR3 has 16 amino acids. The germline gives CDR1 MRHNA, CDR2 SNTAGT. The CDR3: CASSTLAGDSGNEQFF. Written as DNA, the CDR3 is TGTGCCAGCAGTACCTTAGCGGGAGATTCGGGCAATGAGCAGTTCTTC.